One and the same sample provided the 25 T cell receptor beta chains below, sequenced in a study of CD8 T cells in Susac syndrome. Random hexamers served to reverse transcribe roughly 0.5 to 1 ug RNA. From the immunoSEQ multiplex PCR reads, TCRdb called clonotypes with MiXCR, one entry per CDR3 protein. The data show a few hundred thousand distinct CDR3 sequences, approximately 95% seen once. The specimen was CD4+ T cells from PBMCs. Every receptor here comes from a human donor with multiple sclerosis.

The gene calls are TRBV29-1 and TRBJ2-1; 9 nucleotides match TRBD1. Germline CDR1 SQVTM, CDR2 ANQGSEA. V lost 8 bases to trimming and J lost 3 bases; unmatched junction nucleotides: 5. This CDR3 region has 13 residues. The CDR3 bases are TGCAGCTTGAAGGGACAGGGCTACAATGAGCAGTTCTTC. Its translation is CSLKGQGYNEQFF.

The genes are TRBV2 and TRBJ1-5; weak D call: TRBD1 (5 bases). Germline V gene data show CDR1 as SNHLY and CDR2 as FYNNEI. CDR3 size: 17 residues. Trimming pared 5 bases from V and 1 base from J, leaving 18 bases between. CDR3 sequence (DNA): TGTGCCAGCAGTCCAGGGAGGATGGCAGTGAGCAATCAGCCCCAGCATTTT. It translates to CASSPGRMAVSNQPQHF. Drawing the rest from reference TRBV2 and TRBJ1-5, the complete variable domain is EPEVTQTPSHQVTQMGQEVILRCVPISNHLYFYWYRQILGQKVEFLVSFYNNEISEKSEIFDDQFSVERPDGSNFTLKIRSTKLEDSAMYFCASSPGRMAVSNQPQHFGDGTRLSIL.

The rearrangement links TRBV7-2 to TRBJ2-3; D perhaps matches TRBD1 (5 bases). The CDR3 is 16 residues long. CDR1 and CDR2 (germline): SGHTA, FQGNSA. V lost 8 bases to trimming and J lost 1 base, with 19 bases between them. This CDR3 reads CASSSNRQGGTDTQYF. The CDR3 bases are TGTGCCAGCTCCTCCAATCGGCAGGGTGGCACAGATACGCAGTATTTT.

V usage is TRBV18 and J usage is TRBJ2-7; perhaps D is TRBD1 or TRBD2 (7 bases each). The ends were cut back, 3 bases at V and 7 bases at J, with 13 bases in the middle. Germline-derived CDR1 and CDR2 are KGHSH and LQKENI. The CDR3 totals 13 residues. This CDR3 reads CASSPQGGEEQYF. The CDR3 DNA reads TGTGCCAGCTCACCTCAGGGGGGGGAAGAGCAGTACTTC.

This chain uses TRBV29-1 with TRBJ2-3; TRBD2 matches at 12 bases. Germline-derived CDR1 and CDR2 are SQVTM and ANQGSEA. This CDR3 is 15 amino acids long. V shed 6 bases and J 1 base; nucleotides not matched to a gene: 5. The CDR3 DNA is TGCAGCGTCGACCCTAGCGGGGGGGGCACAGATACGCAGTATTTT. This sequence encodes CSVDPSGGGTDTQYF.

The gene calls are TRBV19 and TRBJ2-7; D is perhaps TRBD1 or TRBD2 (5 bases each). Trimming shortened V by 9 bases and J by 0 bases, and 15 bases separated the two germline ends. CDR3 length: 14 residues. The V gene's germline CDR1 is LNHDA and CDR2 SQIVND (reference sequence). The CDR3 is CARGNGATSYEQYV. For the CDR3, the DNA is TGTGCCAGGGGAAACGGGGCCACCTCCTACGAGCAGTACGTC.

The V gene is TRBV5-4, the J gene TRBJ2-7; perhaps TRBD1 as D (6 bases). This CDR3 region has 15 residues. V was cut by 0 bases and J by 0 bases, with 10 bases left in between. CDR1 is SGHNT and CDR2 is YYREEE in the germline V gene (reference sequence). The CDR3 spells CASSLGQASSYEQYV. The CDR3 coding sequence is TGTGCCAGCAGCTTGGGACAGGCCAGCTCCTACGAGCAGTACGTC.

The chain links TRBV5-4 to TRBJ2-1, with no clear D. The germline gives CDR1 SGHNT, CDR2 YYREEE (reference sequence). The V end was cut by 4 bases, the J end by 6 bases, with 17 bases between. This CDR3 comprises 15 residues. The CDR3 bases are TGTGCCAGCAGCCCAATGGATCTTTGGGGCAATGAGCAGTTCTTC. This encodes CASSPMDLWGNEQFF.

CDR3 in amino acids: CASDSGANVLTF. The CDR3 nucleotides read TGTGCCAGCGATTCTGGGGCCAACGTCCTGACTTTC. The rearrangement links TRBV3-1 to TRBJ2-6; D remains unclear. Germline V lookup: CDR1 LGHDT, CDR2 YNNKEL (reference sequence). The V and J ends lost 8 bases and 1 base respectively, with 3 bases between them. This CDR3 comprises 12 residues.

The rearrangement links TRBV6-1 to TRBJ2-7; D not certain. This CDR3 contains 13 residues. With 1 base removed from V and 6 bases from J, the gap between germline ends came to 10 bases. CDR1 and CDR2 from the germline V gene are MNHNS and SASEGT. CDR3 DNA sequence: TGTGCCAGCAGTGAAGGCACGGTAGGCGAGCAGTACGTC. It translates to CASSEGTVGEQYV.

The V gene is TRBV3-1, the J gene TRBJ1-1; no reliable D call. CDR3 length equals 12 residues. Germline V gives CDR1 LGHDT, CDR2 YNNKEL (reference sequence). V was trimmed by 5 bases and J by 3 bases, leaving 7 bases between them. The CDR3 DNA sequence: TGTGCCAGCAGCACTATCGACACTGAAGCTTTCTTT. Its translation is CASSTIDTEAFF.

The rearrangement links TRBV10-3 to TRBJ2-3; TRBD2 agrees at 9 bases. CDR3 length: 14 residues. Germline CDR1 reads ENHRY; CDR2 reads SYGVKD. V lost 6 bases and J lost 6; bases outside the gene matches: 7. The CDR3 DNA reads as TGTGCCATCAGCAGCGGGGGGCTAGGTGATACGCAGTATTTT. As protein: CAISSGGLGDTQYF.

This chain links TRBV12-3 or TRBV12-4 with TRBJ2-5; 8 positions match TRBD1. The CDR3 has 14 amino acids. V was pared by 1 base and J by 5 bases, with 3 bases of the junction left unmatched. CDR3 sequence reads: CASSLGTGRETQYF. The CDR3, as DNA: TGTGCCAGCAGTTTAGGGACAGGGAGGGAGACCCAGTACTTC.

The chain uses TRBV2 and TRBJ2-2; D possibly corresponds to TRBD1 (6 bases). The CDR3 has 14 amino acids. Between the trimmed V and J ends, which lost 4 bases and 5 bases, there was a span of 11 bases. Germline values: CDR1 SNHLY, CDR2 FYNNEI. CDR3 in DNA: TGTGCCAGCAGTGCTACCACAGGGACCGGGGAGCTGTTTTTT. Protein sequence: CASSATTGTGELFF.

The chain employs TRBV15 and TRBJ2-5, with D tentatively TRBD1 (5 bases). CDR1 is LNHNV and CDR2 is YYDKDF in the germline V gene (reference sequence). The CDR3 covers 16 residues. The V end was cut by 0 bases, the J end by 1 base, with 12 bases between. The chain's CDR3 is CATSRETGWGQETQYF. CDR3 in DNA: TGTGCCACCAGCAGAGAAACAGGTTGGGGCCAAGAGACCCAGTACTTC.

The V and J genes are TRBV30 and TRBJ1-2; 7 bases align to TRBD1. This CDR3 region has 14 residues. The germline CDR1 and CDR2 sequences are GTSNPN and SVGIG (reference sequence). V was pared by 3 bases and J by 12 bases, with 16 bases of the junction left unmatched. The DNA of the CDR3 is TGTGCCTGGAGCCTGCGGCAGGGGGGCATACTGGACACCTTC. Translation gives CAWSLRQGGILDTF. The whole variable domain, filled in from reference TRBV30 and TRBJ1-2, reads SQTIHQWPATLVQPVGSPLSLECTVEGTSNPNLYWYRQAAGRGLQLLFYSVGIGQISSEVPQNLSASRPQDRQFILSSKKLLLSDSGFYLCAWSLRQGGILDTFGSGTRLTVV.

The table lists this clonotype with a count of one. The chain recombines TRBV12-3 or TRBV12-4 with TRBJ2-3, with TRBD2 matching over 7 bases. J was trimmed by 1 base and V by 6 bases; bases with no gene match: 4. The CDR3 has 14 amino acids. CDR3 bases: TGTGCCAGCAGGCTGAGCGGGGGCACAGATACGCAGTATTTT. Translated: CASRLSGGTDTQYF.

The rearrangement links TRBV7-2 to TRBJ2-3; 9 nucleotides match TRBD2. Trimming took 5 bases from V and 7 from J; bases not matched to a gene: 10. The germline gives CDR1 SGHTA, CDR2 FQGNSA. The CDR3 has 15 amino acids. The CDR3 spells CASSPTSGRSHTQYF. In DNA form, the CDR3 reads TGTGCCAGCAGCCCCACTAGCGGGCGATCCCATACGCAGTATTTT.

V gene TRBV5-6 combines with J gene TRBJ2-7, with 9 bases that match TRBD2. Looked up from germline, CDR1 is SGHDT and CDR2 is YYEEEE. V lost 4 bases to trimming and J lost 1 base; unmatched junction nucleotides: 3. CDR3 size: 14 residues. CDR3 DNA sequence: TGTGCCAGCAGCCGAAGCGGGGGGTCCTACGAGCAGTACTTC. This encodes CASSRSGGSYEQYF.

J is TRBJ2-1 and V is TRBV9, with 9 bases matching TRBD1. J lost 6 bases, V lost 4 bases, and 8 bases had no gene match. CDR1 and CDR2 from the germline V gene are SGDLS and YYNGEE. The CDR3 runs to 15 residues. The CDR3 bases are TGTGCCAGCAGCCTGGGCGGGACAGGGCCCAATGAGCAGTTCTTC. Its translation is CASSLGGTGPNEQFF.

DNA of the CDR3: TGTGCGGGGGAGGAAGCTTTCTTT. Amino acid sequence: CAGEEAFF. The chain couples TRBV30 to TRBJ1-1; D might be TRBD1 (5 bases). This CDR3 spans 8 amino acids. Germline CDR1 GTSNPN, CDR2 SVGIG (reference sequence).

This chain links TRBV24-1 with TRBJ2-3; D is unclear. The CDR3 is 12 amino acids. V lost 3 bases to trimming and J lost 2 bases, with 2 bases between them. CDR1 KGHDR and CDR2 SFDVKD come from the germline V gene. The CDR3 nucleotides are TGTGCCACCAGTGATATCACAGATACGCAGTATTTT. Translating gives CATSDITDTQYF.

The genes are TRBV5-1 and TRBJ1-6; D gene uncertain. V dropped 0 bases and J dropped 7 bases, with 14 bases sitting between them. The CDR3 covers 16 residues. Germline CDR1 and CDR2: SGHRS and YFSETQ. The CDR3 sequence is CASSLAGEGGNSPLHF. The CDR3 DNA reads as TGCGCCAGCAGCTTGGCCGGGGAGGGCGGAAATTCACCCCTCCACTTT.

This clonotype appeared once. The rearrangement joins TRBV12-3 or TRBV12-4 to TRBJ2-2; weak D call: TRBD2 (6 bases). This CDR3 spans 15 amino acids. With 6 bases removed from V and 3 bases from J, the gap between germline ends came to 14 bases. In DNA form, the CDR3 reads TGTGCCAGCAGCCAAGGGACGGGAGACACCGGGGAGCTGTTTTTT. Protein sequence: CASSQGTGDTGELFF.

The rearrangement joins TRBV25-1 to TRBJ2-2; D is unclear. The germline V gene encodes CDR1 MGHDK and CDR2 SYGVNS. Trimming stripped 10 bases from V and 3 bases from J, with 6 bases between. This CDR3 is built from 11 residues. The CDR3 loop is CATTYTGELFF. The CDR3, as DNA: TGTGCCACCACCTACACCGGGGAGCTGTTTTTT.